This note documents a single T cell receptor (beta chain) sequence. Libraries were prepared by immunoSEQ multiplex PCR; TCRdb keeps only in-frame clonotypes and omits some of them. The table shows about 240,000 clones, with around 81% occurring only once. The sample originates from a study of Tregs in tolerant kidney transplant recipients. With 0 bases removed from V and 0 bases from J, the gap between germline ends came to 9 bases. CDR3 length: 15 residues. Per germline, CDR1 GTSNPN and CDR2 SVGIG (reference sequence). CD4+CD25+CD127- Tregs, CD4+CD25- non-Tregs, CD4 and CD8 cells were sorted. The TCR was taken from a human donor in good health. Sequencing was performed on CD4+ T cells from blood. The chain couples TRBV30 to TRBJ1-3, with TRBD1 as a possible D gene (5 bases). The CDR3 DNA reads as TGTGCCTGGAGTGTAGGGGCCTACTCTGGAAACACCATATATTTT. Protein product: CAWSVGAYSGNTIYF.